Below are 17 T cell receptor beta chains sequenced from a single sample in a study of response to subunit inactivated influenza vaccine. TCRdb independently ran MiXCR on the RT-PCR reads; one entry per CDR3 protein. Of 550,000 to 800,000 distinct CDR3 sequences detected, about 15% appear once; the ten largest clones hold 11%. The sample in question was PBMCs from blood, obtained 11 to 12 days after vaccination. The receptor set was obtained from a man between 45 and 60 years old who received an inactivated influenza vaccine.

The table lists this clonotype with a few counts. The gene calls are TRBV18 and TRBJ2-7; D unresolved. V was cut by 3 bases and J by 3 bases, with 9 bases left in between. The germline V gene has CDR1 KGHSH and CDR2 LQKENI. The CDR3 contains 13 residues. In DNA form, the CDR3 reads TGTGCCAGCTCACCCAGCGTGGGCTACGAGCAGTACTTC. Amino acids: CASSPSVGYEQYF.

CDR3 sequence reads: CASSQDPDRGGQPQHF. The DNA of the CDR3 is TGCGCCAGCAGCCAAGACCCTGACAGGGGTGGACAGCCCCAGCATTTT. The V call is TRBV4-1, the J call TRBJ1-5; 8 bases are shared with TRBD1. Germline values: CDR1 MGHRA, CDR2 YSYEKL. V shed 0 bases, J shed 7 bases, and the junction held 8 bases outside the gene matches. The CDR3 is 16 amino acids.

The rearrangement joins TRBV19 to TRBJ1-1; 8 bases are shared with TRBD1. V was clipped by 2 bases and J by 3 bases; unmatched bases: 8. CDR1 and CDR2 from the germline V gene are LNHDA and SQIVND (reference sequence). The CDR3 runs 16 residues. In nucleotides, the CDR3 is TGTGCCAGTAGTATACGGCCAGACAGGGGCTACACTGAAGCTTTCTTT. Translation gives CASSIRPDRGYTEAFF.

This clonotype was picked up many times. This chain links TRBV5-5 with TRBJ1-5; no definite D call. V was cut by 5 bases and J by 4 bases, with 19 bases left in between. Germline assignment: CDR1 SGHKS and CDR2 YYEKEE (reference sequence). The CDR3 length is 16 residues. The CDR3 nucleotides are TGTGCCAGCAGTCCAGATGGGGTCCTGAGGAATCAGCCCCAGCATTTT. Encoded protein: CASSPDGVLRNQPQHF.

This clonotype has only one observation. The chain is built from TRBV21-1 and TRBJ2-7. TRBV21-1 is described as a pseudogene. This CDR3 has 10 amino acids. The CDR3 DNA reads TGTGCCAGCAGATATAAGGAGCAGTACTTC. Translation gives CASRYKEQYF.

J is TRBJ2-7 and V is TRBV11-2, with a possible D match to TRBD2 (5 bases). Looked up from germline, CDR1 is SGHAT and CDR2 is FQNNGV. The CDR3 runs 12 residues. The V gene lost 1 base and the J gene lost 6 bases, with 7 bases spanning the gap. The CDR3 region is CASSLGRSEQYF. DNA of the CDR3: TGTGCCAGCAGCTTAGGGAGGAGCGAGCAGTACTTC.

This clonotype showed up just a few times. The chain carries TRBV20-1 and TRBJ2-7; the D is unclear. CDR1 is DFQATT, CDR2 SNEGSKA, per germline (reference sequence). The CDR3 contains 13 residues. V dropped 7 bases and J dropped 0 bases, with 13 bases sitting between them. The CDR3 region has the DNA TGCAGTGTTAGTCGACGCCTCTCCTACGAGCAGTACTTC. Protein sequence: CSVSRRLSYEQYF.

The sample holds a few counts of this clonotype. The chain employs TRBV7-9 and TRBJ2-2; D not resolved. V was shortened by 1 base and J by 0 bases, with 9 bases between the two germline ends. The CDR3 is made up of 16 amino acids. The germline V gene has CDR1 SEHNR and CDR2 FQNEAQ (reference sequence). The CDR3 loop reads CASSLDRQANTGELFF. The CDR3, as DNA: TGTGCCAGCAGCTTAGACCGGCAGGCGAACACCGGGGAGCTGTTTTTT.

The chain has TRBV7-9 and TRBJ2-4, with D possibly TRBD2 on 6 matching bases. V was clipped by 5 bases and J by 0 bases, with 14 bases between them. The V gene's germline CDR1 is SEHNR and CDR2 FQNEAQ (reference sequence). The CDR3 totals 16 residues. For the CDR3, the DNA is TGTGCCAGCAGCACGGCGGGGAATTCAGCCAAAAACATTCAGTACTTC. Its protein is CASSTAGNSAKNIQYF.

This sequence joins TRBV18 and TRBJ1-6; D is unresolved. The germline V gene has CDR1 KGHSH and CDR2 LQKENI. The V and J ends lost 0 bases and 1 base respectively, with 1 base between them. The CDR3 totals 14 residues. CDR3 bases: TGTGCCAGCTCACCACCATCCTATAATTCACCCCTCCACTTT. It yields the protein CASSPPSYNSPLHF.

This clonotype was seen only once. This may be a read error: a much more frequent sequence differs by one nucleotide. The rearrangement links TRBV7-9 to TRBJ2-7; D possibly corresponds to TRBD1 (5 bases). Per the germline V gene, CDR1 is SEHNR and CDR2 is FQNEAQ (reference sequence). The V end lost 2 bases, the J end lost 5 bases, and 7 bases lay between the germline ends. The CDR3 sequence is 12 residues long. The CDR3: CASSLSGHEQYF. In nucleotides, the CDR3 is TGTGCCAGCAGCTTATCAGGGCACGAGCAGTACTTC. Full variable domain (missing parts from reference TRBV7-9 and TRBJ2-7): DTGVSQNPRHKITKRGQNVTFRCDPISEHNRLYWYRQTLGQGPEFLTYFQNEAQLEKSRLLSDRFSAERPKGSFSTLEIQRTEQGDSAMYLCASSLSGHEQYFGPGTRLTVT.

This clonotype came up a few times. This chain joins TRBV6-4 and TRBJ2-1, with TRBD1 matching over 7 bases. The ends lost 3 bases at V and 7 bases at J; junction bases unmatched: 6. Germline V CDR1 and CDR2: MRHNA, SNTAGT. This CDR3 has 14 residues. DNA of the CDR3: TGTGCCAGCAGTGATAGGGGGCTTCGAAATGAGCAGTTCTTC. Its translation is CASSDRGLRNEQFF.

This clonotype showed up just a few times. This chain links TRBV30 with TRBJ2-7; TRBD2 agrees at 11 bases. The length of the CDR3 is 16 residues. V was pared by 2 bases and J by 1 base, with 7 bases of the junction left unmatched. Germline CDR1 reads GTSNPN; CDR2 reads SVGIG (reference sequence). The CDR3 protein is CAWSLLAGGNSYEQYF. The CDR3, as DNA: TGTGCCTGGAGTCTCCTAGCGGGAGGTAATTCCTACGAGCAGTACTTC.

This clonotype was detected a few times. This rearrangement joins TRBV12-3 or TRBV12-4 to TRBJ2-1; the match to TRBD1 covers 7 bases. There are 13 residues in the CDR3. The junction had 8 bases not matched to a gene; V was cut back by 5 bases and J by 10 bases. The CDR3 sequence is CASSTDRAHEQFF. The CDR3 bases are TGTGCCAGCAGTACCGACAGGGCCCACGAGCAGTTCTTC.

This clonotype was picked up a small number of times. The chain combines TRBV10-3 with TRBJ1-2; 7 positions match TRBD1. Germline V gene data show CDR1 as ENHRY and CDR2 as SYGVKD. There are 13 residues in the CDR3. The trim removed 8 bases at V and 8 bases at J, leaving 11 bases unmatched. The CDR3 here is CAIHHRTGSGYTF. The CDR3, as DNA: TGTGCCATCCATCACCGGACAGGAAGCGGCTACACCTTC.

The rearrangement joins TRBV20-1 to TRBJ2-6; D not certain. Germline CDR1 is DFQATT and CDR2 is SNEGSKA (reference sequence). V lost 6 bases to trimming and J lost 0 bases, with 15 bases between them. This CDR3 comprises 16 residues. CDR3: CSALKVSPSGANVLTF. The CDR3 DNA follows: TGCAGTGCCTTGAAAGTGAGTCCCTCTGGGGCCAACGTCCTGACTTTC.

The chain links TRBV28 to TRBJ1-2; possibly TRBD1 for D (6 bases). V lost 8 bases and J 2 bases, leaving 12 bases between the germline ends. The germline CDR1 and CDR2 sequences are MDHEN and SYDVKM. The CDR3 is made up of 13 amino acids. This CDR3 reads CASRRGPNYGYTF. The CDR3 nucleotides read TGTGCCAGCCGTCGGGGGCCAAACTATGGCTACACCTTC.